This entry lists 8 T cell receptor beta chains sequenced from one sample in a study of graft-versus-host responses after intestinal transplantation. Graft material was processed, releasing intraepithelial and lamina propria lymphocytes. TCRdb's copy holds only in-frame clones and misses some; the assay was immunoSEQ multiplex PCR. The sample records tens of thousands of clones, 87% being singletons. The sample consisted of ileum tissue, taken roughly 200 days after intestinal transplant. The origin of the receptors is a human patient who received an intestinal transplant, so some T cells may come from the graft donor.

J is TRBJ1-1 and V is TRBV5-1; D ambiguous. CDR3 length equals 12 residues. Trimming pared 2 bases from V and 1 base from J, leaving 3 bases between. Per the germline V gene, CDR1 is SGHRS and CDR2 is YFSETQ. DNA for the CDR3: TGCGCCAGCAGCTTCCAGAACACTGAAGCTTTCTTT. It codes for CASSFQNTEAFF.

The rearrangement links TRBV25-1 to TRBJ2-2; D is perhaps TRBD2 (6 bases). The V end was cut by 5 bases, the J end by 0 bases, with 7 bases between. CDR3 length equals 14 residues. CDR1 and CDR2 from the germline V gene are MGHDK and SYGVNS. CDR3 DNA: TGTGCCAGCAGTTGGGGGGCGAACACCGGGGAGCTGTTTTTT. Translating it yields CASSWGANTGELFF. The whole variable domain, filled in from reference TRBV25-1 and TRBJ2-2, reads EADIYQTPRYLVIGTGKKITLECSQTMGHDKMYWYQQDPGMELHLIHYSYGVNSTEKGDLSSESTVSRIRTEHFPLTLESARPSHTSQYLCASSWGANTGELFFGEGSRLTVL.

V gene TRBV7-4 combines with J gene TRBJ1-6, with D hard to call. CDR1 is SGHVT, CDR2 SQSDAQ, per germline. The CDR3 sequence is 20 residues long. V lost 1 base, J lost 3 bases, and 22 bases lay in between. The CDR3 spells CASSLVGQAASWYYNSPLHF. The CDR3 DNA is TGTGCCAGCAGCTTAGTGGGTCAGGCGGCCTCTTGGTACTATAATTCACCCCTCCACTTT.

This chain links TRBV13 with TRBJ1-5; the match to TRBD1 covers 8 bases. The CDR3 has 15 residues. Germline values: CDR1 PRHDT, CDR2 FYEKMQ (reference sequence). Germline trimming cut 4 bases from V and 7 bases from J; bases unmatched to any gene: 9. CDR3 nucleotide sequence: TGTGCCAGCAGCTCGACAGGGGACGGGGGACAGCCCCAGCATTTT. Protein sequence: CASSSTGDGGQPQHF.

The chain joins TRBV27 to TRBJ1-2; no firm D call. This CDR3 region has 15 residues. CDR1 is MNHEY and CDR2 is SMNVEV in the germline V gene (reference sequence). V lost 3 bases, J lost 5 bases, and 16 bases lay in between. As DNA, the CDR3 is TGTGCCAGCAGTTTCCTTTCCGGCAGTCTTTATGGCTACACCTTC. This encodes CASSFLSGSLYGYTF.

The chain's CDR3 is CASSHAGSGTGELFF. The CDR3, as DNA: TGCGCCAGCAGCCACGCCGGGAGTGGGACCGGGGAGCTGTTTTTT. The gene calls are TRBV5-1 and TRBJ2-2; D is possibly TRBD2 (6 bases). Trimming pared 4 bases from V and 5 bases from J, leaving 15 bases between. Germline V gene data show CDR1 as SGHRS and CDR2 as YFSETQ. The CDR3 spans 15 residues. Looking up the rest from reference TRBV5-1 and TRBJ2-2 gives the full variable domain: KAGVTQTPRYLIKTRGQQVTLSCSPISGHRSVSWYQQTPGQGLQFLFEYFSETQRNKGNFPGRFSGRQFSNSRSEMNVSTLELGDSALYLCASSHAGSGTGELFFGEGSRLTVL.

The chain links TRBV7-6 to TRBJ1-4; D gene ambiguous. Germline V gene data show CDR1 as SGHVS and CDR2 as FNYEAQ. Trimming cost V 5 bases and J 7 bases, with 11 bases left between them. The CDR3 length is 13 residues. The CDR3 here is CASSQRFAEKLFF. The DNA for the CDR3 is TGTGCCAGCAGCCAGAGGTTTGCTGAAAAACTGTTTTTT.

This chain links TRBV7-8 with TRBJ2-3; 8 bases line up with TRBD2. The germline V gene encodes CDR1 SGHVS and CDR2 FQNEAQ. This CDR3 spans 16 amino acids. After removal of 1 base from V and 4 bases from J, the junction contained 7 bases not matched to a gene. CDR3: CASSLGVTSGPDTQYF. The CDR3 coding sequence is TGTGCCAGCAGCTTAGGGGTTACTAGCGGACCAGATACGCAGTATTTT.